This T cell receptor beta chain was captured by sequencing in a study of blood T cell repertoires in COVID-19. Study background: Spain, Italy and the United States supplied samples that represented acute and convalescent COVID-19. T cells, B-cell-depleted T cells, or PBMCs supplied cDNA or gDNA.

Trimming pared 3 bases from V and 2 bases from J, leaving 6 bases between. The CDR3 covers 13 residues. From germline, CDR1 is LNHDA and CDR2 SQIVND (reference sequence). In the authors' workflow: Estimates of nucleated cell counts were drawn from the amplification of reference gene primers. Measured with immunoSEQ multiplex PCR; TCRdb has only the in-frame clones, and not every one. V, J and clone size reflect that table, while D and trimming were determined from the DNA. The sample records roughly 20,000 clones, roughly 90% being singletons. The sequence came from a woman older than 75 with active COVID-19. The sample comprised peripheral blood. This sequence joins TRBV19 and TRBJ2-3; D uncertain. This CDR3 reads CASSIAVTDTQYF. The CDR3 DNA is TGTGCCAGTAGTATTGCGGTCACAGATACGCAGTATTTT.